These T cell receptor beta chains were read from a single sample in a study of Graves' ophthalmopathy and Graves' hyperthyroidism. TCRdb independently ran MiXCR on the multiplex PCR reads; one entry per CDR3 protein. Of about 500,000 distinct CDR3 sequences listed, approximately 35% are singletons. Input material: peripheral blood or thyroid tissue (not recorded which). The receptors come from an adult man with Graves' hyperthyroidism. Both conserved end residues are trimmed from each CDR3. Fields, in order: clone size, J gene, V gene, CDR3 protein. Clone size is stated in some rows and not others, as once, few, many or a class when expanded.

.	TRBJ1-5	TRBV2	ASGRAETQH
many	TRBJ2-5	TRBV7-2	ASSPSRSLETQY
.	TRBJ2-7	TRBV20-1	SAHPGDRGSEQY
.	TRBJ1-1	TRBV9	ASSVGFGEAF
.	.	TRBV7-2	ASSWGLAATGDEQF
few	TRBJ2-3	TRBV15	ATSRGQASTDTQY
few	TRBJ2-3	TRBV10-2	ASSGRGGSTDTQY
.	TRBJ2-7	TRBV12-3/TRBV12-4	ASSSQPQGTYEQY
many	TRBJ1-4	TRBV12-3/TRBV12-4	ASSPATREKLF
.	TRBJ2-5	TRBV11-1	ASSSGQFQETQY
few	TRBJ2-2	TRBV10-2	AGRAGGNTGELF
many	TRBJ1-2	TRBV2	ASRPGTNPEGYT
few	TRBJ1-3	TRBV28	ASNTLTQGSGNTIY
.	TRBJ2-2	TRBV5-4	ASSSSGLAEHTGELF
.	TRBJ1-5	TRBV12-3/TRBV12-4	ASSERGLLDQPQH
few	TRBJ2-1	TRBV15	ATSRGDRPSYNEQF
many	TRBJ2-7	TRBV20-1	SARTSQSSYEQY
.	.	TRBV19	ASSIWWPGGNEQF
few	TRBJ1-1	TRBV28	ASSPQPLRGWNTEAF
.	TRBJ1-2	TRBV12-5	ASGLLQGSRDYT
.	TRBJ1-5	TRBV25-1	ASSEGRGHNQPQH
many	TRBJ1-1	TRBV2	AQTGFEAF
many	TRBJ2-2	TRBV24-1	ATSRQGTTGELF
many	TRBJ2-2	TRBV7-3	ASSRLAATNTGELF
.	TRBJ2-7	TRBV2	ASSWGGANNYEQY
few	TRBJ2-7	TRBV19	ASSLGAAGGYEQY
many	TRBJ2-7	TRBV29-1	SVEDRGQGYEQY
.	TRBJ2-2	TRBV20-1	SALAETGLAGSTGELF
few	TRBJ1-2	TRBV30	AWSVAANYGYT
.	TRBJ2-2	TRBV29-1	SLIPVGPTTTGELF
many	TRBJ1-1	TRBV5-5	ASSLVPGEAF
.	TRBJ1-4	TRBV19	ASSIIGTGGSNEKLF
many	TRBJ1-5	TRBV2	ASSELEGGNQPQH
.	TRBJ2-5	TRBV7-9	ASSPLRTSGSTKTQY
many	TRBJ1-5	TRBV5-8	ASSLGGTADQPQH
few	TRBJ2-7	TRBV3-1	ASSQDQDSEQY
few	TRBJ1-5	TRBV5-6	ASSLGMMEGQPQH
.	TRBJ1-1	TRBV9	ASSETGTMSPAEAF
few	TRBJ2-2	TRBV7-9	ASSQQGRNTGELF
.	TRBJ2-7	TRBV7-8	ASSQEVTVGPYEQY
many	TRBJ1-1	TRBV9	ASSVEGMTEAF
many	TRBJ2-2	TRBV5-1	ASSFGTGSGELF
.	TRBJ2-3	TRBV5-1	ASSLGQGKPDTQY
many	TRBJ1-5	TRBV5-8	ASRPTGLGNQPQH
.	TRBJ1-1	TRBV9	ASSVGSDTEAF
.	TRBJ2-2	TRBV4-2	ASSQTWDRTGELF
few	TRBJ1-1	TRBV11-2	ASRLEQGSVTEAF
many	TRBJ2-2	TRBV2	ASSVRGGGGGELF
many	TRBJ1-2	TRBV2	ASRDRGIGYGYT
.	TRBJ2-7	TRBV9	ASSQGVRLAGFKQY
.	TRBJ1-1	TRBV6-6	ASSYFGWAADMNTGAF
once	TRBJ2-7	TRBV20-1	SARRLARDHEQY
.	TRBJ1-1	TRBV9	ASSVGFGKAF